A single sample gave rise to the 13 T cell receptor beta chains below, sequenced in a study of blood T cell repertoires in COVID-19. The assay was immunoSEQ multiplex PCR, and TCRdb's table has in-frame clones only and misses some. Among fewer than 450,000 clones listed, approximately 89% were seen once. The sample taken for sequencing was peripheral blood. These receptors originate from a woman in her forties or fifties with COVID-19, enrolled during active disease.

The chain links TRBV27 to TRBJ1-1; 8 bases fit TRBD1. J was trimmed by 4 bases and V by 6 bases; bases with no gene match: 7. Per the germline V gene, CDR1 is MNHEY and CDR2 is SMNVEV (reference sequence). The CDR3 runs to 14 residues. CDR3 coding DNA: TGTGCCAGCAGCTTGGGGGGGACAGGCACTGAAGCTTTCTTT. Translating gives CASSLGGTGTEAFF.

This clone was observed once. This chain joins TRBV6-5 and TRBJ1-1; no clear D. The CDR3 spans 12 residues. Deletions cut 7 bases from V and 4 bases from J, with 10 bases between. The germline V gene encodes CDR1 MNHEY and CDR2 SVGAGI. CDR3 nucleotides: TGTGCCAGCACCCGAGGCGGCACTGAAGCTTTCTTT. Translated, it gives CASTRGGTEAFF.

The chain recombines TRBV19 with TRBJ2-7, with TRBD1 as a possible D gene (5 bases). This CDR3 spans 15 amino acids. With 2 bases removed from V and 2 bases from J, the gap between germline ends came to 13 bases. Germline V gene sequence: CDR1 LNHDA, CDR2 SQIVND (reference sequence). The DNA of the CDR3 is TGTGCCAGTAGTATATCGGCAGGGCTAACCTACGAGCAGTACTTC. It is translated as CASSISAGLTYEQYF.

As DNA, the CDR3 is TGTGCCAGTAGCCGGGGACAGCCCAACGAGCAGTACTTC. Translated: CASSRGQPNEQYF. The rearrangement links TRBV19 to TRBJ2-7; 7 bases are shared with TRBD1. Germline CDR1 is LNHDA and CDR2 is SQIVND (reference sequence). With 6 bases clipped from V and 5 bases from J, the junction kept 7 bases outside the gene matches. The CDR3 sequence is 13 residues long. Based on the CDR3 plus reference TRBV19 and TRBJ2-7, the full variable domain is DGGITQSPKYLFRKEGQNVTLSCEQNLNHDAMYWYRQDPGQGLRLIYYSQIVNDFQKGDIAEGYSVSREKKESFPLTVTSAQKNPTAFYLCASSRGQPNEQYFGPGTRLTVT.

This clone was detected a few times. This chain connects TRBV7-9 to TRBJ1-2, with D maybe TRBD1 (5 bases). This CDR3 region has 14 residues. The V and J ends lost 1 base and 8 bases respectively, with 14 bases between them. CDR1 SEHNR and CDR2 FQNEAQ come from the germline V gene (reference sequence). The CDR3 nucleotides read TGTGCCAGCAGCTTAGTAGGCGGAGGGGACGGCTACACCTTC. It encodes CASSLVGGGDGYTF.

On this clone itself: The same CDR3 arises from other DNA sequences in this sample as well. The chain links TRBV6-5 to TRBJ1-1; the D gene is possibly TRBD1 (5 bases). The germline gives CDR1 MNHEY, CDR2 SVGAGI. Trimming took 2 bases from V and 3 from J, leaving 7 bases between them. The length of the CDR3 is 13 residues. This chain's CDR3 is CASSYEGDTEAFF. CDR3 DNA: TGTGCCAGCAGTTACGAAGGGGACACTGAAGCTTTCTTT.

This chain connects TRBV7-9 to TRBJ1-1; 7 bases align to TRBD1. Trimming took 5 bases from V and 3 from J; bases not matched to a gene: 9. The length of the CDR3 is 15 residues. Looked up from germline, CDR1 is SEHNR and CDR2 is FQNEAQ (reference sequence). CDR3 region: CASSARGGWDTEAFF. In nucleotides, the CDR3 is TGTGCCAGCAGCGCGAGAGGGGGCTGGGACACTGAAGCTTTCTTT. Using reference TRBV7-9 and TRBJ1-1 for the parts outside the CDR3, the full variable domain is DTGVSQNPRHKITKRGQNVTFRCDPISEHNRLYWYRQTLGQGPEFLTYFQNEAQLEKSRLLSDRFSAERPKGSFSTLEIQRTEQGDSAMYLCASSARGGWDTEAFFGQGTRLTVV.

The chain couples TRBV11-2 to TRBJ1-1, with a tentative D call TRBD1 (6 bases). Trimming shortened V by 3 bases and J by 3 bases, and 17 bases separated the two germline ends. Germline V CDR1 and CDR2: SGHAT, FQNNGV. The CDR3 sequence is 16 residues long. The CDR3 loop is CASSFFPGQGDTEAFF. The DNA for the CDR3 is TGTGCCAGCAGCTTCTTTCCGGGACAAGGGGACACTGAAGCTTTCTTT.

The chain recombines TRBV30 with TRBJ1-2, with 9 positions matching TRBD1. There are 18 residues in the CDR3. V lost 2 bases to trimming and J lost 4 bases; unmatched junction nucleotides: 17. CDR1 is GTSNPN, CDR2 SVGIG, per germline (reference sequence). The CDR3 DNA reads TGTGCCTGGAGTCCACAGGGACAGGGACTCTCAAGGGCCTATGGCTACACCTTC. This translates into CAWSPQGQGLSRAYGYTF.

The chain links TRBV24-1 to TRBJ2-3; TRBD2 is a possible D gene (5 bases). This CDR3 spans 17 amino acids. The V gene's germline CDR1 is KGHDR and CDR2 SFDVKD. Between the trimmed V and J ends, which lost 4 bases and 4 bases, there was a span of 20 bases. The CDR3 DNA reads TGTGCCACCAGTGACCTCTCGACTATCCGGGGTGCAGATACGCAGTATTTT. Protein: CATSDLSTIRGADTQYF.

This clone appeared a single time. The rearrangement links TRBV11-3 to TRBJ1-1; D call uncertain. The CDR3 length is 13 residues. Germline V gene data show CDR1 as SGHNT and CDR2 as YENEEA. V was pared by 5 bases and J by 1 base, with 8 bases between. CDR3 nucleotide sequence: TGTGCCAGCAGCGTCAGTCCGAACACTGAAGCTTTCTTT. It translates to CASSVSPNTEAFF.

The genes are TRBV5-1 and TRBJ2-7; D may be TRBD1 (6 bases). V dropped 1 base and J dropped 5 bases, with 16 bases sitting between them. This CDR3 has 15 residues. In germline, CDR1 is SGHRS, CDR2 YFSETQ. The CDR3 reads CASSLSRRGGDEQYF. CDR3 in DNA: TGCGCCAGCAGCTTGTCCCGCAGGGGCGGAGACGAGCAGTACTTC.

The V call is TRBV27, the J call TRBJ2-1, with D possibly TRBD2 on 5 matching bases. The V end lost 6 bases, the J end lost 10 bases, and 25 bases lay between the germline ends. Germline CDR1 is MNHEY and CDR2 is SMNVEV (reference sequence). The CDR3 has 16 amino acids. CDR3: CASSLKGVVRRNEQFF. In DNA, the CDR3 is TGTGCCAGCAGCTTAAAGGGAGTCGTCCGGAGGAACGAGCAGTTCTTC.